A selection of T cell receptor beta chains follows, all from one sample in a study of T cells in localized non-small cell lung cancer. Profiled with immunoSEQ multiplex PCR; TCRdb holds only in-frame clones, not every one. Here the sample spans approximately 14,000 clones, approximately 89% being singletons. The starting material was peripheral blood mononuclear cells, obtained before any cancer treatment. Receptors originate from a man aged 35 to 69 with stage III lung adenocarcinoma. Both conserved end residues are part of each CDR3. A D gene is named only where the DNA matches it firmly. Part of the rows lack a size; the others show once, few, many or a class for expanded clones.

v_gene	j_gene	d_gene	abundance	CDR3nt	CDR3aa
TRBV29-1	TRBJ2-4	-	once	TGCAGCCTATTGGGAGTTGGAAACATTCAGTACTTC	CSLLGVGNIQYF
TRBV30	TRBJ1-2	-	-	TGTGCCTTAAGGGGGGCAGTCCACGGCTACACCTTC	CALRGAVHGYTF
TRBV28	TRBJ2-1	TRBD2	-	TGTGCCAGCAGTCCTGTATTCCCAGCGGGAGGAATCAATGAGCAGTTCTTC	CASSPVFPAGGINEQFF
TRBV19	TRBJ2-5	-	-	TGTGCCAGTAGTATAGCGGTCCAAGAGACCCAGTACTTC	CASSIAVQETQYF
TRBV11-2	TRBJ2-1	-	-	TGTGCCAGCAGCTTAGGACAGGGACTCTACAATGAGCAGTTCTTC	CASSLGQGLYNEQFF
TRBV7-8	TRBJ2-4	-	-	TGTGCCAGCAGCTTAGACTCGGGGGCGGACATTCAGTACTTC	CASSLDSGADIQYF
TRBV7-2	TRBJ2-1	TRBD1	-	TGTGCCAGCAGCTTACCCAGGGGGCTGAATGAGCAGTTCTTC	CASSLPRGLNEQFF
TRBV11-2	TRBJ2-1	TRBD2	-	TGTGCCAGCAGCCCGCGAGCGGGAGCTTACAATGAGCAGTTCTTC	CASSPRAGAYNEQFF
TRBV6-1	TRBJ2-3	-	-	TGTGCCACTAAAAGGCAGGGGAGCACAGATACGCAGTATTTT	CATKRQGSTDTQYF
TRBV11-2	TRBJ2-5	TRBD1	-	TGTGCCAGCAGACGAGGGGGCTGGGAGACCCAGTACTTC	CASRRGGWETQYF
TRBV7-2	TRBJ2-7	TRBD2	once	TGTGCCAGCAGCTTAGATGGGCTAGCGGGAAGCCTACGGGAGCAGTACTTC	CASSLDGLAGSLREQYF
TRBV18	TRBJ2-7	-	-	TGTGCCAGCTCACCAGGGGCCCAGGGAAACGAGCAGTACTTC	CASSPGAQGNEQYF
TRBV27	TRBJ2-7	-	-	TGTGCCAGCAGCGATCGCCCGGGGCGTCTCACCTACGAGCAGTACTTC	CASSDRPGRLTYEQYF
TRBV7-2	TRBJ1-2	-	-	TGTGCCAGCAGCTCGGGAGTCCGGCAGGCCTATGGCTACACCTTC	CASSSGVRQAYGYTF
TRBV21-1	TRBJ2-7	-	-	TGTGCCAGCAGCAAAGGGACTAGAGACAGAAGGGGCTACGAGCAGTACTTC	CASSKGTRDRRGYEQYF